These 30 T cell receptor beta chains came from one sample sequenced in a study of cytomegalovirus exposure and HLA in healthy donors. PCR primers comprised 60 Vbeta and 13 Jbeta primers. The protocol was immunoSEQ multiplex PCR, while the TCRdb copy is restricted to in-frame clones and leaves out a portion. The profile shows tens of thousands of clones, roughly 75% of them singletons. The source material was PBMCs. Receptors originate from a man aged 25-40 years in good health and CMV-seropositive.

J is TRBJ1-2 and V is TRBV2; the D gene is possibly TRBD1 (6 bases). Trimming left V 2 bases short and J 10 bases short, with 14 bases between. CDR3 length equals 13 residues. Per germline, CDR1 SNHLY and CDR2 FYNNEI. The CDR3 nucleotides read TGTGCCAGCAGTGAATTGGGGGCAGTTTCCTACACCTTC. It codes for CASSELGAVSYTF.

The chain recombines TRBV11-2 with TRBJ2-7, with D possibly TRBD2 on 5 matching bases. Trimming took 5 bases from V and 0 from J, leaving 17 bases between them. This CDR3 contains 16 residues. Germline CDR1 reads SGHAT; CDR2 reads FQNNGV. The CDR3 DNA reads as TGTGCCAGCAGCCCGGCCTCGCGGACTCCCTCCTACGAGCAGTACTTC. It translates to CASSPASRTPSYEQYF.

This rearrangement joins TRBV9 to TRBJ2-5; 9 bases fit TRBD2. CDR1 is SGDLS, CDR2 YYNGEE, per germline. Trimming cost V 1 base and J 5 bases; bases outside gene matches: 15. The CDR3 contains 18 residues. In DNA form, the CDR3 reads TGTGCCAGCAGCGTATCCCCGATGGGGAGCGGGGGGTCGGAGACCCAGTACTTC. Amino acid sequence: CASSVSPMGSGGSETQYF.

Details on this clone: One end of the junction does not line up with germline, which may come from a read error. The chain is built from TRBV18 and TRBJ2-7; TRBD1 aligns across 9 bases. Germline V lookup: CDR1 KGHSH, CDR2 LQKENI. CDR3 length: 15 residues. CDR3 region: CASSPLTGGGYEPYF. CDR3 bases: TGTGCCAGCTCACCGTTAACAGGGGGCGGCTACGAGCCGTACTTC.

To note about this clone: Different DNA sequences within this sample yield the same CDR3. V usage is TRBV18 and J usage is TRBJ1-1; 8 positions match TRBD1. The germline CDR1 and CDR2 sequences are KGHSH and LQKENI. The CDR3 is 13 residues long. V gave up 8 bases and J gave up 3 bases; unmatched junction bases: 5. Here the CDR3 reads CASAPTGDTEAFF. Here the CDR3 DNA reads TGTGCCAGCGCCCCGACAGGGGACACTGAAGCTTTCTTT.

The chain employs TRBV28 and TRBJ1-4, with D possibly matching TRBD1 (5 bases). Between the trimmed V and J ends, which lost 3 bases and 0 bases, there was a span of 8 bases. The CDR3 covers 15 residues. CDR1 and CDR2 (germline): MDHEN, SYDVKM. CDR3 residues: CASSFTGATNEKLFF. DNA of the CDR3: TGTGCCAGCAGTTTCACGGGGGCAACTAATGAAAAACTGTTTTTT.

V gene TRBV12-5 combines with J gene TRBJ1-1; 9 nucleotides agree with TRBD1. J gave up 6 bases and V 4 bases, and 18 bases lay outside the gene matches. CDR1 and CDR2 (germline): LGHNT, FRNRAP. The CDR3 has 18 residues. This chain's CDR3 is CASGSLSEQGARGAEAFF. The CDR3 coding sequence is TGTGCTAGTGGTTCGCTATCAGAACAGGGGGCGCGTGGGGCTGAAGCTTTCTTT.

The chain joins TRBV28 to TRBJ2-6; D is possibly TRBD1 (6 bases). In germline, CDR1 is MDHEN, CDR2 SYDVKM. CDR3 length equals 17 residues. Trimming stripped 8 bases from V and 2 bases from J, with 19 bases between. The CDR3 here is CASEWAGVRTGANVLTF. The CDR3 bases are TGTGCCAGCGAATGGGCAGGGGTAAGGACTGGGGCCAACGTCCTGACTTTC.

The CDR3 reads CASSPRSQGAYEQYF. DNA for the CDR3: TGTGCCAGCAGCCCGCGCTCACAGGGGGCCTACGAGCAGTACTTC. The chain recombines TRBV7-9 with TRBJ2-5, with TRBD1 matching over 8 bases. Matching the DNA end better, TRBJ2-7 makes the J call doubtful. The CDR3 is 15 amino acids. Germline CDR1 SEHNR, CDR2 FQNEAQ (reference sequence).

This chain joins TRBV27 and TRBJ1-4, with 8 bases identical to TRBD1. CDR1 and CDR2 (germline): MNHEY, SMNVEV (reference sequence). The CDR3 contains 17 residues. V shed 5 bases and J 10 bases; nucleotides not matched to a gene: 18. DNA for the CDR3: TGTGCCAGCAGTCTCCGGACAGGGACACTGCCGGAGGGAAAACTGTTTTTT. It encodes CASSLRTGTLPEGKLFF.

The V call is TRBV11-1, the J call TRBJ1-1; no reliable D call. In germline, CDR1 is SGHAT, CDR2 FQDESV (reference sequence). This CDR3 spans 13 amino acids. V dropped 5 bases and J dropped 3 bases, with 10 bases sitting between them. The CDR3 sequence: CASSLNRDTEAFF. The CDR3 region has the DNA TGTGCCAGCAGCCTTAACCGGGACACTGAAGCTTTCTTT.

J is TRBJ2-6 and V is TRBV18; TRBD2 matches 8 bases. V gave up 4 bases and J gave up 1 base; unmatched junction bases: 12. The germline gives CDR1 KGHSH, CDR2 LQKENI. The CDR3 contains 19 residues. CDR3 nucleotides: TGTGCCAGCTCACTCTCCGGCGGGGGGCGCTCATCTGGGGCCAACGTCCTGACTTTC. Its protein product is CASSLSGGGRSSGANVLTF.

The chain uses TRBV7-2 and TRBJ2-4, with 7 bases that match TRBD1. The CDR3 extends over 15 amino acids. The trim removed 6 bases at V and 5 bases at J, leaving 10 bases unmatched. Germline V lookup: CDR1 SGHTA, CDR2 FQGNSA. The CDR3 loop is CASSYTVGTENIQYF. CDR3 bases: TGTGCCAGCAGTTACACCGTCGGGACAGAAAACATTCAGTACTTC.

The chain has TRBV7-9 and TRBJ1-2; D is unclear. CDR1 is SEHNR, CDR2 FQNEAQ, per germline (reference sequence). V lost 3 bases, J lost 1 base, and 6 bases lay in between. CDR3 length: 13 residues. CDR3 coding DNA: TGTGCCAGCAGCTTCGGGGTTAACTATGGCTACACCTTC. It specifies CASSFGVNYGYTF. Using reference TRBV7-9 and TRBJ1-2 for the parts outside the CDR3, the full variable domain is DTGVSQNPRHKITKRGQNVTFRCDPISEHNRLYWYRQTLGQGPEFLTYFQNEAQLEKSRLLSDRFSAERPKGSFSTLEIQRTEQGDSAMYLCASSFGVNYGYTFGSGTRLTVV.

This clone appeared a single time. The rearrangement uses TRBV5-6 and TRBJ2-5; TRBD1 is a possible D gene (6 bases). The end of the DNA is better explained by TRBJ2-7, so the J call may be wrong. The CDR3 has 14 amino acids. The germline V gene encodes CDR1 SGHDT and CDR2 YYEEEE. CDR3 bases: TGTGCCAGCAGCAGCCGGGACACCCCCTACGAGCAGTACTTC. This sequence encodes CASSSRDTPYEQYF.

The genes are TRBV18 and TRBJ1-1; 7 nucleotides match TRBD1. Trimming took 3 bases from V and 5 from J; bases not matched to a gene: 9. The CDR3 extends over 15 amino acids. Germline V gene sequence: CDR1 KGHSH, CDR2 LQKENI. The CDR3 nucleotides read TGTGCCAGCTCACCTGGACAGGTCCCGGGGACTGAAGCTTTCTTT. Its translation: CASSPGQVPGTEAFF.

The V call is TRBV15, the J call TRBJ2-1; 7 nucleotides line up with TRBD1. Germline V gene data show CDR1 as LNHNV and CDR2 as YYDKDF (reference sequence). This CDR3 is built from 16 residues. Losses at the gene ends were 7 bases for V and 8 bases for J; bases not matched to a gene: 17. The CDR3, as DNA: TGTGCCACCAACGGAGATCACGACAGGGACGGGCATGAGCAGTTCTTC. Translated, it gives CATNGDHDRDGHEQFF.

The CDR3 DNA reads as TGTGCCAGCGCGTGGGGCAGTACTAATGAAAAACTGTTTTTT. Amino acid sequence: CASAWGSTNEKLFF. The rearrangement links TRBV6-1 to TRBJ1-4; D might be TRBD1 (5 bases). Germline CDR1 MNHNS, CDR2 SASEGT. The CDR3 contains 14 residues. Trimming removed 8 bases from V and 2 bases from J, with 12 bases in between.

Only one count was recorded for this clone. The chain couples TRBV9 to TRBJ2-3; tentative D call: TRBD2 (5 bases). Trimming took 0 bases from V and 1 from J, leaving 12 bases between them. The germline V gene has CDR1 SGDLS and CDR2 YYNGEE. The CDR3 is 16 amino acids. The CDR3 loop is CASSVGPSRGTDTQYF. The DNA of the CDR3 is TGTGCCAGCAGCGTAGGACCCTCGAGGGGCACAGATACGCAGTATTTT.

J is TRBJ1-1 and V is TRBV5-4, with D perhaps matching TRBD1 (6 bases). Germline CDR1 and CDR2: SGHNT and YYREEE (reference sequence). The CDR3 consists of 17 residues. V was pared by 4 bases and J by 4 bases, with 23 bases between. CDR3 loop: CASSPPKAGVLSTEAFF. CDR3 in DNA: TGTGCCAGCAGCCCGCCGAAGGCAGGGGTACTGTCCACTGAAGCTTTCTTT.

The CDR3, as DNA: TGTGCCAGCAGCCGGGGGCCGACAGGGGGCGAGACCCAGTACTTC. Translation: CASSRGPTGGETQYF. This sequence joins TRBV7-2 and TRBJ2-5; 10 bases align to TRBD1. There are 15 residues in the CDR3. CDR1 is SGHTA, CDR2 FQGNSA, per germline. V gave up 5 bases and J gave up 5 bases; unmatched junction bases: 8. Combining the CDR3 with reference TRBV7-2 and TRBJ2-5 gives the whole variable domain GAGVSQSPSNKVTEKGKDVELRCDPISGHTALYWYRQSLGQGLEFLIYFQGNSAPDKSGLPSDRFSAERTGGSVSTLTIQRTQQEDSAVYLCASSRGPTGGETQYFGPGTRLLVL.

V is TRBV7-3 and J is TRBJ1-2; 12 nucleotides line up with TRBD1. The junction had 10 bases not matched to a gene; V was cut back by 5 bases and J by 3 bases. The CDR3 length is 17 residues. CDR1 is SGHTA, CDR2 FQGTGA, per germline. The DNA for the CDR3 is TGTGCCAGCAGCGGCTCCGGGACAGGGGGCGCTGACTATGGCTACACCTTC. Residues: CASSGSGTGGADYGYTF. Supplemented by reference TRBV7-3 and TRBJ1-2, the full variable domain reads GAGVSQTPSNKVTEKGKYVELRCDPISGHTALYWYRQSLGQGPEFLIYFQGTGAADDSGLPNDRFFAVRPEGSVSTLKIQRTERGDSAVYLCASSGSGTGGADYGYTFGSGTRLTVV.

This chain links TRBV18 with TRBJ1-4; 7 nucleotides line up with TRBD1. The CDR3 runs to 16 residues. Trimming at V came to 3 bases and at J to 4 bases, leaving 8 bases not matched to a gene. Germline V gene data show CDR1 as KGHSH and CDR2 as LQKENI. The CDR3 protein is CASSPLTGFSNEKLFF. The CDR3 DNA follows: TGTGCCAGCTCACCGTTGACAGGGTTTAGTAATGAAAAACTGTTTTTT.

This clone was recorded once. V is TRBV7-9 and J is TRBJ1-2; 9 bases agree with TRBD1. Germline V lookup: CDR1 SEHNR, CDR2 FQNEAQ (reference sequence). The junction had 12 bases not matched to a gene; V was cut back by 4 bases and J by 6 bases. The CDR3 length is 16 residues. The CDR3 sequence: CASSSTWTRQGDGYTF. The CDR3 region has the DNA TGTGCCAGCAGCTCAACGTGGACGCGACAGGGGGATGGCTACACCTTC. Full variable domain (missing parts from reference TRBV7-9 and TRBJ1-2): DTGVSQNPRHKITKRGQNVTFRCDPISEHNRLYWYRQTLGQGPEFLTYFQNEAQLEKSRLLSDRFSAERPKGSFSTLEIQRTEQGDSAMYLCASSSTWTRQGDGYTFGSGTRLTVV.

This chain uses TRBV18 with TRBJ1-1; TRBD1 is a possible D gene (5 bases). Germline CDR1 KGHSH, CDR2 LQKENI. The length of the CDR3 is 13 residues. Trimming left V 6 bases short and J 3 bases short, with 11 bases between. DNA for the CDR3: TGTGCCAGCTCTTGGGGGGTGGACACTGAAGCTTTCTTT. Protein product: CASSWGVDTEAFF.

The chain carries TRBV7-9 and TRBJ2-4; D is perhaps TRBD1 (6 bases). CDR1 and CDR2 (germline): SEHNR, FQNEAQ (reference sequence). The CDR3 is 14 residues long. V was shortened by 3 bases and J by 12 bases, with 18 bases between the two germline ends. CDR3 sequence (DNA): TGTGCCAGCAGCTTTTCGAATGCAGGGGCGGGTCAGTACTTC. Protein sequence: CASSFSNAGAGQYF.

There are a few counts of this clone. Here the CDR3 reads CAITLSVVDNSPLHF. The DNA for the CDR3 is TGTGCCATCACCCTCAGTGTTGTGGATAATTCACCCCTCCACTTT. The rearrangement links TRBV10-3 to TRBJ1-6; no clear D gene. The V gene lost 7 bases and the J gene lost 5 bases, with 15 bases spanning the gap. This CDR3 contains 15 residues. The germline CDR1 and CDR2 sequences are ENHRY and SYGVKD.

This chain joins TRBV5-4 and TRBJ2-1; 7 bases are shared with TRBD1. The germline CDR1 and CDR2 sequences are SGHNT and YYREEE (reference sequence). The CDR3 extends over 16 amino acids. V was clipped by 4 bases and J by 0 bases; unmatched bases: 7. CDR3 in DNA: TGTGCCAGCAGCCGTGCCCCAGGGGGCTCCTACAATGAGCAGTTCTTC. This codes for CASSRAPGGSYNEQFF.

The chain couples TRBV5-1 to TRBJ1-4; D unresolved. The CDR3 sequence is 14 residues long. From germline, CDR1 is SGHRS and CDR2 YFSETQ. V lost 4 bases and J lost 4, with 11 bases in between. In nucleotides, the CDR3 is TGCGCCAGCAGCCGCCCGGAGGGTAATGAAAAACTGTTTTTT. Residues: CASSRPEGNEKLFF.

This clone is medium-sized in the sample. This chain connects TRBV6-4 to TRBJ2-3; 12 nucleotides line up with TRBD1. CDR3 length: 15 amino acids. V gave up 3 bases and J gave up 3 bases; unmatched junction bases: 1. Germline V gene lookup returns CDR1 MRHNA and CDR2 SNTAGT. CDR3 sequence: CASSEGQGATDTQYF. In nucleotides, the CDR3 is TGTGCCAGCAGTGAGGGACAGGGGGCAACAGATACGCAGTATTTT.